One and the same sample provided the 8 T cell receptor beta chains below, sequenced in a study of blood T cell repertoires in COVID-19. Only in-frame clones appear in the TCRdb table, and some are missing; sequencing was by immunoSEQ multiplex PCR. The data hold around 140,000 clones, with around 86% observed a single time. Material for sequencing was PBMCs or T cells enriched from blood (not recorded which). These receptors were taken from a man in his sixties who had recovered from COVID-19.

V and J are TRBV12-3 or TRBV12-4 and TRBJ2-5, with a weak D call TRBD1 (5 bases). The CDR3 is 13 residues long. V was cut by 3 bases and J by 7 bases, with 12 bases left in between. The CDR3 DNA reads TGTGCCAGCAGTTTGGGGCTGAAAGGGACCCAGTACTTC. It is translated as CASSLGLKGTQYF.

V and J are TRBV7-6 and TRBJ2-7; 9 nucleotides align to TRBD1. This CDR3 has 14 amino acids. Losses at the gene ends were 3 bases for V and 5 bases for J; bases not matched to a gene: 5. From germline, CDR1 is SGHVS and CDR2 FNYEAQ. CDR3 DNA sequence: TGTGCCAGCAGCTTGGGGACAGGGATAAACGAGCAGTACTTC. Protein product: CASSLGTGINEQYF.

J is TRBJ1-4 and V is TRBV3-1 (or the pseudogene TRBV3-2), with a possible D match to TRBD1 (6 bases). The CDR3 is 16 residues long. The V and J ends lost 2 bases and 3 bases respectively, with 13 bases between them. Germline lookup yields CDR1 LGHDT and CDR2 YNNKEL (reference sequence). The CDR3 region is CASSQPTGTSNEKLFF. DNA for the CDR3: TGTGCCAGCAGCCAACCAACCGGGACATCTAATGAAAAACTGTTTTTT.

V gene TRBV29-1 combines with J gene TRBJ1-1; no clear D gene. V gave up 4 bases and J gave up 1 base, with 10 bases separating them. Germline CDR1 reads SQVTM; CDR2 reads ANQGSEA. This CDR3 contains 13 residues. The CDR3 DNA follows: TGCAGCGTTGTTCGACAACCGAACACTGAAGCTTTCTTT. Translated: CSVVRQPNTEAFF.

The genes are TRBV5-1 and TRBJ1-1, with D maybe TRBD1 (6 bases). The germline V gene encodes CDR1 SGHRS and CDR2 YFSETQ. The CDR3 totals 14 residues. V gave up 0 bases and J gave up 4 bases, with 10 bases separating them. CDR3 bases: TGCGCCAGCAGCTTGGCAGGGGCGGGCACTGAAGCTTTCTTT. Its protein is CASSLAGAGTEAFF.

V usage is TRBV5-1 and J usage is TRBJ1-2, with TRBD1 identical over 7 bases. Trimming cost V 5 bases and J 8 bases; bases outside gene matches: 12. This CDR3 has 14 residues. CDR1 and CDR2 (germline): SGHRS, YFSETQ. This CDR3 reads CASSGGGLYDGYTF. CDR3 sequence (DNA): TGCGCCAGCAGTGGAGGGGGCTTATACGACGGCTACACCTTC.

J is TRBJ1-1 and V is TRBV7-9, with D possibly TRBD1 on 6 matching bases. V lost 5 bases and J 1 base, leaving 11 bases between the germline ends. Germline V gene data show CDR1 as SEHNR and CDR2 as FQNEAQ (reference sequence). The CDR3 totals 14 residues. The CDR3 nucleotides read TGTGCCAGCAGCCTACAGGGCCAGAACACTGAAGCTTTCTTT. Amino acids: CASSLQGQNTEAFF.

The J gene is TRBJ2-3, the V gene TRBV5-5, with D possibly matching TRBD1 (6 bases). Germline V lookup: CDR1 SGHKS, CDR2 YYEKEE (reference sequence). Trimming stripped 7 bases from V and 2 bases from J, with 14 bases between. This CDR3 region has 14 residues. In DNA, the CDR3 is TGTGCCAGCGAGCGTGGACAGTTCACAGATACGCAGTATTTT. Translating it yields CASERGQFTDTQYF.